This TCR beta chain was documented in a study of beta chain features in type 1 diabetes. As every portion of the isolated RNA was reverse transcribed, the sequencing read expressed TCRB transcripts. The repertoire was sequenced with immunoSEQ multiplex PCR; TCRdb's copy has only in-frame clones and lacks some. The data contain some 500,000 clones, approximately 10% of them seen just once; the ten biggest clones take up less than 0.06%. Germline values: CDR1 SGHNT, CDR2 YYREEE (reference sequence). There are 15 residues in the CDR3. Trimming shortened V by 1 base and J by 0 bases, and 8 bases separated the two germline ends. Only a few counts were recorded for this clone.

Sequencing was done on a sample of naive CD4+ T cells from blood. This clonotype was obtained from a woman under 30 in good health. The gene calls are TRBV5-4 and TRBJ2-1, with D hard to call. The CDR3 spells CASSLYSLSYNEQFF. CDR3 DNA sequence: TGTGCCAGCAGCTTGTACTCCCTCTCCTACAATGAGCAGTTCTTC.